This T cell receptor beta chain was identified during a study of Ad26.COV2.S vaccination and SARS-CoV-2 variants. The study's findings and limits: Vaccinees showed greater spike-specific TCR breadth than placebo recipients.

Between the trimmed V and J ends, which lost 1 base and 8 bases, there was a span of 10 bases. The CDR3 totals 14 residues. Germline loops: CDR1 SGHTS, CDR2 YDEGEE. Turning to this clone: Its target is not known.

The method was immunoSEQ multiplex PCR; TCRdb's version includes in-frame clones alone and lacks a portion of them. Of about 350,000 clones in the sample, roughly nine tenths were seen once. The sample's treatment: roughly 18 received Ad26.COV2.S at low or high dose, single or two shots; about 5 received placebo; per-sample allocation not given. The study sampled participants on day 63 after the first vaccine or placebo injection. V and J are TRBV5-8 and TRBJ1-6, with a possible D match to TRBD1 (6 bases). This sample comprised peripheral blood, obtained in a trial of Ad26.COV2.S vaccine versus placebo. The receptor was isolated from a person between 18 and 65 years old who received the Ad26.COV2.S COVID-19 vaccine or a placebo. CDR3 protein: CASSLSQGDSPLHF. CDR3 DNA: TGTGCCAGCAGCTTGTCACAGGGTGATTCACCCCTCCACTTT.